The present T cell receptor (beta chain) was sequenced within a study of long-term antiretroviral therapy in people with HIV. Background on the study: It was about a decade before the 2015 immediate-ART recommendation that the earliest samples were taken. Findings and limits, study-wide: Blood obtained between the mid-2000s and the late 2010s may reflect older ART regimens.

V was pared by 5 bases and J by 5 bases, with 12 bases between. The germline CDR1 and CDR2 sequences are LGHNA and YNFKEQ. The CDR3 is 14 amino acids. Assay version v3.0 of immunoSEQ was used, and it was run at survey level. Measured with immunoSEQ multiplex PCR; TCRdb has only the in-frame clones, and not every one. Here the sample spans about 21,000 clones, around 79% being singletons. Remarks on this clone: Its specificity is unknown.

The samples comprised roughly 0.9-10 million cryopreserved PBMC ahead of DNA extraction. This chain connects TRBV4-2 to TRBJ1-4, with TRBD1 as a possible D gene (6 bases). This clonotype was sampled from a woman between 40 and 55 years old with HIV. Sequencing was performed on unsorted PBMCs, taken 4.1 years after starting antiretroviral therapy. Here the CDR3 DNA reads TGTGCCAGCAGCACAGGGTACGCAAATGAAAAACTGTTTTTT. Encoded protein: CASSTGYANEKLFF.